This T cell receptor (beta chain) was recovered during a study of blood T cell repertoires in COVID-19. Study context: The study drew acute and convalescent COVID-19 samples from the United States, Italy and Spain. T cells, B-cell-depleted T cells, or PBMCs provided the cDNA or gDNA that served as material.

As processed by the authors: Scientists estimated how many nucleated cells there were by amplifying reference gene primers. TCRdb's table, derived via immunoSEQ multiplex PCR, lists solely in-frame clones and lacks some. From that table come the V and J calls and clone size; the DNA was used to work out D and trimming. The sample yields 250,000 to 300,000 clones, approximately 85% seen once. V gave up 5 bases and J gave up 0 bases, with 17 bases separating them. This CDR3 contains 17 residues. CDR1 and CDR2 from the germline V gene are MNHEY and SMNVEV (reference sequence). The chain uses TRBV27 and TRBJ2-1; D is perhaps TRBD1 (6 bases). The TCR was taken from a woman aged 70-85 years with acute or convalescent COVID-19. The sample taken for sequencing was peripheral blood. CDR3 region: CASSHVRGTNSYNEQFF. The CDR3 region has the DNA TGTGCCAGCAGTCACGTTAGGGGGACAAACTCCTACAATGAGCAGTTCTTC.